This TCR beta chain is drawn from a study of T cell responses to AZD1222 COVID-19 vaccine. Overall study context: Second-dose recipients at about 4 or about 12 weeks were treated as one pooled group. Overall study findings and caveats: Females made up more of the donors, who were largely white British, and clonal diversity may have come out too low. Regions 160-218 and 743-854 held dominance among vaccine-associated CD4 TCRs, which spanned spike. Baseline seropositivity characterized only a handful of AZD1222 recipients.

The CDR3 consists of 15 residues. Germline V gives CDR1 SEHNR, CDR2 FQNEAQ (reference sequence). The V gene lost 8 bases and the J gene lost 3 bases, with 18 bases spanning the gap. Remarks on this clone: Its target is not known.

Some clones are missing from TCRdb's copy, which holds only in-frame ones; the method was immunoSEQ multiplex PCR. Among roughly 70,000 clones, less than 85% were seen once, and the ten largest hold roughly 21%. This sequence joins TRBV7-9 and TRBJ2-3, with TRBD1 as a possible D gene (6 bases). Sequenced here: peripheral blood, sampled on day 0 of AZD1222 vaccination. This TCR was recovered from an adult in good health. Written as DNA, the CDR3 is TGTGCCAGCCGGCTTGTACAGGGCGAGACAGATACGCAGTATTTT. Residues: CASRLVQGETDTQYF.